This TCR beta chain comes out of a study of OX40 agonist ivuxolimab in advanced cancers. Regarding the complete study: The costimulatory receptor OX40 (CD134) was targeted by ivuxolimab, a fully human IgG2 agonistic monoclonal antibody. Partial responses were achieved by three dose-escalation patients, of whom one had hepatocellular carcinoma and two had cutaneous melanoma. Prior anti-PD-1, anti-PD-L1 or anti-CTLA-4 therapy was permitted, and 40% of dose-escalation patients had received checkpoint inhibitors. The paper describes the monotherapy dose-escalation part (N = 52 patients) of the phase I trial of ivuxolimab. The dose-escalation cohort was roughly 83% male with a mean age of approximately 60 years, ranging from roughly 20 to 85. Among the roughly 52 dose-escalation patients, 19 had hepatocellular carcinoma, approximately 15 melanoma, 9 renal cell carcinoma and 9 head and neck cancer. Intravenous ivuxolimab was administered to patients every 2 weeks at six dose levels: 0.01, 0.1, 0.3, 1.5, 3 and 10 mg/kg. The purpose of peripheral TCRbeta sequencing was to test whether ivuxolimab changed TCR sequence diversity and led to clonal T-cell expansion.

The trial excluded patients who had a history of autoimmune disease or were on systemic immunosuppression. Peripheral blood for TCR sequencing was drawn from every dose cohort at baseline, at cycle 4 day 1 and at cycle 7 day 1. Samples were obtained from an open-label, multicenter, first-in-human phase I dose-escalation trial of ivuxolimab. Adults with locally advanced or metastatic melanoma, renal cell, hepatocellular, or head and neck squamous cell carcinoma were enrolled in the trial. CD4+ and CD8+ T cells were sorted separately from peripheral blood before TCR sequencing. Study-level results and caveats: Clonal expansion of both CD4+ and CD8+ blood T cells was observed from baseline to week 6 at doses 0.1 to 3.0 mg/kg. Which antigens the clonally expanded peripheral T cells were specific for was not determined. In partial responders in the 0.1-3.0 mg/kg groups, normalized peripheral clonal expansion was found to be among the lowest, especially among CD8+ T cells. Low levels of normalized T-cell clonal expansion were also seen in some nonresponding patients. After ivuxolimab, CD8+ T cells had more expanded clones than CD4+ T cells on average.

For this clone: No antigen is known for it. Per-base qualities were not stored, and no clone one base away is much larger.

For sequencing of the TCRbeta CDR3 region, genomic DNA was extracted from the sorted cells. The immunoSEQ Assay was used to sequence the TCRbeta CDR3 regions. Drawn from immuneACCESS, this table holds only the in-frame rearrangements with V and J called that TCRdb kept. Clones are partly lost; checked studies trace under half to an unresolved V gene and leave the rest unexplained. The table for this sample lists 150,000 to 170,000 clones; roughly 94% of them were counted only once. The leading ten clones occupy 0.31% of the sample. The source was CD4+ or CD8+ T cells sorted from blood, collected in a trial of the OX40 agonist ivuxolimab. The receptor was derived from an adult with an advanced solid tumor such as melanoma, head and neck, liver or kidney cancer.

The CDR3 has the sequence CASSQASPLGANVLTF. At the DNA level, the sequence is TGCGCCAGCAGCCAAGCGTCTCCCTTGGGGGCCAACGTCCTGACTTTC. The sequence is built from TRBV4-3 and TRBJ2-6; the D gene assignment is ambiguous. Looking up the germline V gene yields CDR1 LGHNA and CDR2 YSLEER. V loses 1 base of germline sequence and J loses 4 bases, and the interval between the two ends is 11 bases. The CDR3 runs 16 residues from the cysteine to the phenylalanine. Just CDR3 DNA is preserved here, 48 bases in frame from base 1.